This T cell receptor beta chain derives from a study of blood T cell repertoires in COVID-19. The overall study: COVID-19 samples collected from the United States, Italy and Spain covered acute and convalescent phases.

TCRdb's table, derived via immunoSEQ multiplex PCR, lists solely in-frame clones and lacks some. The repertoire consists of under 200,000 clones, with 85% to 90% occurring once and the leading ten covering roughly 4.1%. Comments on this clone: Other DNA sequences in this sample translate to the same CDR3.

The V gene's germline CDR1 is SGHRS and CDR2 YFSETQ. CDR3 length: 15 residues. V lost 4 bases, J lost 0 bases, and 3 bases stayed unmatched. Sequenced material: peripheral blood. The chain joins TRBV5-1 to TRBJ2-1, with 8 bases matching TRBD2. This clonotype was sampled from a woman in her 70s with acute or convalescent COVID-19. The CDR3: CASSPSGSSYNEQFF. Here the CDR3 DNA reads TGCGCCAGCAGCCCCAGCGGGAGCTCCTACAATGAGCAGTTCTTC.